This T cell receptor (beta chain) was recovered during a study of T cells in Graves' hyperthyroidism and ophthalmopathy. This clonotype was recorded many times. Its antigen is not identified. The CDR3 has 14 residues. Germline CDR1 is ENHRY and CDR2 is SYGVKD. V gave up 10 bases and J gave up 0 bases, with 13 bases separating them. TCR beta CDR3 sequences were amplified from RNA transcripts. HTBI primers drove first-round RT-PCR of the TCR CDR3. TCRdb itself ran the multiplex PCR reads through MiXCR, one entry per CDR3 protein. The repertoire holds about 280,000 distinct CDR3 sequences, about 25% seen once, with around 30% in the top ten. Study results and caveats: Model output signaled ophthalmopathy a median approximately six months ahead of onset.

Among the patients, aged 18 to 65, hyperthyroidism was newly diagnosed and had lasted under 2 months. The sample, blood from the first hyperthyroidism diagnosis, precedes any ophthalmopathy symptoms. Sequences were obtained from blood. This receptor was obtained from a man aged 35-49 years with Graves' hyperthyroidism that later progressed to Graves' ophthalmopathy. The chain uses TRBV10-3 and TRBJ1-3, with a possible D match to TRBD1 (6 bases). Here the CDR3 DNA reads TGTGCCACCCGACAGGACCTCTCTGGAAACACCATATATTTT. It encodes CATRQDLSGNTIYF.